Below, 5 T cell receptor beta chains from the same sample are listed, as sequenced in a study of T cell responses to AZD1222 COVID-19 vaccine. The repertoire was sequenced with immunoSEQ multiplex PCR; TCRdb's copy has only in-frame clones and lacks some. The sample holds 100,000 to 150,000 clones, about 90% seen once. The starting material was peripheral blood, obtained 28 days after the second AZD1222 dose. The receptor source for this set is an adult who received the AZD1222 COVID-19 vaccine.

The V and J genes are TRBV19 and TRBJ1-2, with 9 positions matching TRBD1. The CDR3 is 13 amino acids. CDR1 and CDR2 (germline): LNHDA, SQIVND (reference sequence). The V segment lost 8 bases and the J segment 8 bases; nucleotides outside the gene matches: 9. The CDR3 reads CASSYRGREGYTF. CDR3 bases: TGTGCCAGTTCATACAGGGGGCGGGAAGGCTACACCTTC. The full variable domain, in which reference TRBV19 and TRBJ1-2 provide the parts outside the CDR3, is DGGITQSPKYLFRKEGQNVTLSCEQNLNHDAMYWYRQDPGQGLRLIYYSQIVNDFQKGDIAEGYSVSREKKESFPLTVTSAQKNPTAFYLCASSYRGREGYTFGSGTRLTVV.

V and J are TRBV5-1 and TRBJ1-3; possibly TRBD1 for D (6 bases). The V end was cut by 2 bases, the J end by 5 bases, with 11 bases between. Germline values: CDR1 SGHRS, CDR2 YFSETQ. This CDR3 spans 14 amino acids. This chain's CDR3 is CASSFGGGRNTIYF. CDR3 bases: TGCGCCAGCAGCTTCGGAGGGGGTAGAAACACCATATATTTT.

The chain uses TRBV7-9 and TRBJ2-4, with a possible D match to TRBD1 (6 bases). Germline CDR1 reads SEHNR; CDR2 reads FQNEAQ (reference sequence). This CDR3 contains 18 residues. Trimming pared 0 bases from V and 0 bases from J, leaving 15 bases between. CDR3 DNA: TGTGCCAGCAGCTTAGCTACGGACAGTTCACTAGCCAAAAACATTCAGTACTTC. Translated: CASSLATDSSLAKNIQYF.

This chain connects TRBV5-1 to TRBJ2-5; TRBD2 agrees at 13 bases. The V gene's germline CDR1 is SGHRS and CDR2 YFSETQ. With V trimmed by 4 bases and J by 2 bases, 2 bases remained unmatched. The length of the CDR3 is 15 residues. CDR3 DNA: TGCGCCAGCAGCCAGACTAGCGGGGGGCAAGAGACCCAGTACTTC. This codes for CASSQTSGGQETQYF.

J is TRBJ1-6 and V is TRBV11-3; D gene ambiguous. Per the germline V gene, CDR1 is SGHNT and CDR2 is YENEEA. The CDR3 has 12 residues. Trimming shortened V by 1 base and J by 10 bases, and 5 bases separated the two germline ends. CDR3 sequence: CASSLVDSPLHF. CDR3 in DNA: TGTGCCAGCAGCTTAGTGGACTCACCCCTCCACTTT.